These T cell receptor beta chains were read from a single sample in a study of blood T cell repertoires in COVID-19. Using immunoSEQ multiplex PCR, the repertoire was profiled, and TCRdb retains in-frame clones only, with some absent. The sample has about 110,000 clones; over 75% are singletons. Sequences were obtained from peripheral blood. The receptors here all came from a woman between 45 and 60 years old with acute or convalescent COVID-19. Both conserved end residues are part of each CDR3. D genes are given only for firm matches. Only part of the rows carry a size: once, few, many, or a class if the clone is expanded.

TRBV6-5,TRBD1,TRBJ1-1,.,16,CASSYPGQGVMTEAFF,TGTGCCAGCAGTTACCCAGGACAGGGGGTTATGACTGAAGCTTTCTTT
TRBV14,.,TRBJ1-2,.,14,CASSQEAARYGYTF,TGTGCCAGCAGCCAAGAAGCGGCTCGCTATGGCTACACCTTC
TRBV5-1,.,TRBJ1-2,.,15,CASSNQGLLNYGYTF,TGCGCCAGCAGCAATCAGGGGTTACTTAACTATGGCTACACCTTC
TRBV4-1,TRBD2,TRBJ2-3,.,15,CASSQAGGRTDTQYF,TGCGCCAGCAGCCAGGCGGGGGGGCGAACAGATACGCAGTATTTT
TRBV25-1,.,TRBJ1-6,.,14,CASRASGPNSPLHF,TGTGCCAGCAGGGCCTCTGGGCCTAATTCACCCCTCCACTTT
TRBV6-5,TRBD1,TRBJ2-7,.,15,CASSYSGQGAEKQYF,TGTGCCAGCAGTTACTCGGGACAGGGGGCAGAAAAGCAGTACTTC
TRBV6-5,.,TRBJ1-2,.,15,CASRGRGSLGYGYTF,TGTGCCAGCAGAGGAAGGGGGTCTCTCGGCTATGGCTACACCTTC
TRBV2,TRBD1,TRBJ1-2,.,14,CASSEAGGLYGYTF,TGTGCCAGCAGTGAAGCAGGGGGCCTCTATGGCTACACCTTC
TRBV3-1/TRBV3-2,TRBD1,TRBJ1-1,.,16,CASSPRDRGQRTEAFF,TGTGCCAGCAGCCCCCGGGACAGGGGGCAACGGACTGAAGCTTTCTTT
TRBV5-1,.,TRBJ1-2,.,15,CASSLGAGEIDGYTF,TGCGCCAGCAGCTTGGGTGCCGGGGAAATAGATGGCTACACCTTC
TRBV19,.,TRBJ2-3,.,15,CASSTKGVSTDTQYF,TGTGCCAGTAGTACAAAGGGGGTAAGCACAGATACGCAGTATTTT
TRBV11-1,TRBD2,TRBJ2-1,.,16,CASSLGEGGLYNEQFF,TGTGCCAGCAGCTTAGGGGAGGGAGGCCTCTACAATGAGCAGTTCTTC
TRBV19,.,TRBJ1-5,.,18,CASPGPPPGGGSNQPQHF,TGTGCCAGTCCCGGTCCCCCCCCCGGGGGGGGGAGCAATCAGCCCCAGCATTTT
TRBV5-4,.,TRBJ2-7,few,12,CASSLEGDEQYF,TGTGCCAGCAGCTTGGAGGGAGACGAGCAGTACTTC
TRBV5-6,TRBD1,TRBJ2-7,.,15,CASSGGPGGSYEQYF,TGTGCCAGCAGCGGCGGCCCAGGGGGCTCCTACGAGCAGTACTTC
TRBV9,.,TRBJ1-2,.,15,CASSEGAGEFYGYTF,TGTGCCAGCAGCGAAGGGGCCGGAGAGTTCTATGGCTACACCTTC
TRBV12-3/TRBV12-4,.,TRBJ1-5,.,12,CASSLDSGHQHF,TGTGCCAGCAGTTTGGACAGCGGTCACCAGCATTTT
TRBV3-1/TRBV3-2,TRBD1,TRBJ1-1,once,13,CASSYRGYGEAFF,TGTGCCAGCAGCTACAGGGGTTACGGTGAAGCTTTCTTT
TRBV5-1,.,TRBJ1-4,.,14,CASSFLADNEKLFF,TGCGCCAGCAGCTTCTTGGCAGATAATGAAAAACTGTTTTTT
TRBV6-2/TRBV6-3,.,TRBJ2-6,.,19,CASSPFPRDTVSGANVLTF,TGTGCCAGCAGCCCTTTCCCTCGGGACACAGTCTCTGGGGCCAACGTCCTGACTTTC
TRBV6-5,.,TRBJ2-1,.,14,CASSRDMSDNEQFF,TGTGCCAGCAGTCGGGACATGTCGGACAATGAGCAGTTCTTC
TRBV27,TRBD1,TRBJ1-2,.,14,CASSRFDRGYGYTF,TGTGCCAGCAGTCGTTTTGACAGGGGCTATGGCTACACCTTC
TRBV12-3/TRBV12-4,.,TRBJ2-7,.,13,CASSLTGPYEQYF,TGTGCCAGCAGCCTTACAGGGCCCTACGAGCAGTACTTC
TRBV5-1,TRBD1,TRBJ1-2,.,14,CASSSGTAPIIHTF,TGCGCCAGCAGTTCCGGGACAGCGCCTATCATCCACACCTTC
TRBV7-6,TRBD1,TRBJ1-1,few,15,CASSLGGQGATEAFF,TGTGCCAGCAGCTTAGGAGGACAGGGGGCGACTGAAGCTTTCTTT
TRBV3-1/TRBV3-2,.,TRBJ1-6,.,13,CASSQLAPSPLHF,TGTGCCAGCAGCCAATTAGCCCCGTCACCCCTCCACTTT
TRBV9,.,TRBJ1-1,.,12,CASSDLSTEAFF,TGTGCCAGCAGCGACCTTAGCACTGAAGCTTTCTTT